This T cell receptor (beta chain) was obtained from a study of blood T cell repertoires in COVID-19 (dated by TCRdb to 2020 to 2021). Study-wide context: Samples covering the acute and convalescent phases of COVID-19 were provided by collaborators in the United States, Italy and Spain. The prospective study material was composed of cDNA or gDNA derived from T cells, B-cell-depleted T cells, or PBMCs. Deeply sampled blood TCRbeta repertoires from subjects exposed to, actively infected with, or recovered from COVID-19 were included in the dataset. The repertoires were released in a freely available public database intended as a resource for research on the immune response to SARS-CoV-2. The samples were drawn from two sources: the first 160 participants of the ongoing ImmuneRACE study, and fewer than 1,500 subjects contributed by 6 global collaborators. A de-identified subject ID, COVID-19 status, age in years and sex were almost always included in the sample metadata. Where available, HLA class I and class II types were taken from metadata supplied by the sample provider and were not determined by assay-based typing. Broader findings and caveats from the paper: How much clinical and demographic metadata was included differed by source and by participant, and the metadata was provided uncurated.

Participants in the prospective study were enrolled through a virtual design, were aged about 18 to 100 years, and lived in under 25 United States geographic areas. To assign participants to cohorts, the prospective study relied on clinical history that participants themselves reported in a screening survey and a study questionnaire. Exposed participants had been in contact, within 2 weeks of entering the study, with a person who had a PCR-confirmed or clinician-diagnosed case of COVID-19. In the prospective study, mobile phlebotomists collected whole blood, serum and a nasopharyngeal or oropharyngeal swab from each participant. Prospective study participants could optionally give additional blood draws and questionnaires over a roughly two-month period. Prospective study blood samples were shipped either frozen or at room temperature before DNA extraction. Regarding this clone: Its antigen has not been determined. Base qualities are not provided; no much larger clone lies one nucleotide away.

The immunoSEQ Assay, a bias-controlled multiplex PCR, was used to amplify TCRbeta CDR3 regions from genomic DNA. In the original analysis: The number of nucleated cells in each sample was estimated by amplification of reference gene primers within the assay. Sequence reads were collapsed and filtered to measure the absolute abundance of every unique TCRbeta CDR3 rearrangement. For each sample, productive Simpson clonality was calculated as the square root of Simpson's diversity index over productive rearrangements. The source is immuneACCESS, and TCRdb retained only in-frame sequences with V and J called. Part of the clones is not carried over; for the studies checked, unresolved V genes explain less than half of this, and the remainder is unexplained. V and J calls and clone size are as listed in that table; D and trimming were resolved from the DNA. Here the sample has under 250,000 clones; approximately 89% occur a single time. The ten top clones hold approximately 3.5% of the sample.

This clonotype originated in a woman in her twenties or thirties who had been exposed to COVID-19. Input material: PBMCs or T cells enriched from blood (not recorded which).

The nucleotides read TGTGCCAGCAGCCCGGACAGCCGCCGAAACACTGAAGCTTTCTTT. Protein translation: CASSPDSRRNTEAFF. This chain is built from TRBV6-5 and TRBJ1-1; the D gene is perhaps TRBD1, from 6 matching bases. Reading the germline V gene gives CDR1 MNHEY and CDR2 SVGAGI. Including the terminal cysteine and phenylalanine, the CDR3 comprises 15 residues. Only the CDR3 part of the read is kept: 45 bases, read in frame from the first base. The V and J ends are trimmed by 6 bases and 2 bases, leaving 16 bases between them.